This is a list of T cell receptor beta chains from one sample in a study of T cells in Graves' hyperthyroidism and ophthalmopathy. Each CDR3 protein is one row after TCRdb ran MiXCR on the multiplex PCR reads. The sample shows 490,000 or so distinct CDR3 sequences, 46% of them seen only once. The source material was peripheral blood or thyroid tissue (not recorded which). These receptors all come from an adult woman with Graves' disease, either hyperthyroidism or ophthalmopathy (not recorded which). Both conserved end residues are part of each CDR3. The D gene is left open where the match is weak. Size is stated for part of the rows, as once, few or many counts, or as a class when the clone is expanded.

j_gene,abundance,v_gene,d_gene,CDR3aa,CDR3nt
TRBJ1-2,few,TRBV7-9,.,CASSIYLCSVQSNYGYTF,.
TRBJ1-2,many,TRBV11-2,.,CASSSFGDKGDRGYTF,TGTGCCAGCAGCTCTTTCGGGGACAAGGGGGACCGTGGCTACACCTTC
TRBJ1-5,many,TRBV19,.,CASSIVSASYSNQPQHF,TGTGCCAGTAGTATAGTTTCGGCATCCTATAGCAATCAGCCCCAGCATTTT
TRBJ1-5,many,TRBV6-1,.,CASKDPQSNQPQHF,TGTGCCAGCAAAGACCCTCAATCCAATCAGCCCCAGCATTTT
TRBJ1-5,.,TRBV24-1,.,CATSDSGGRGYQPQHF,TGTGCCACCAGTGATTCCGGGGGCCGTGGGTATCAGCCCCAGCATTTT
TRBJ1-5,many,TRBV27,.,CASSPRTNQPQHF,TGTGCCAGCAGCCCACGGACTAATCAGCCCCAGCATTTT
TRBJ2-7,many,TRBV24-1,.,CATSDSRVGGYEQYF,TGTGCCACCAGTGACAGCAGGGTAGGAGGCTACGAGCAGTACTTC
TRBJ2-5,.,TRBV9,.,CTSSVGSGQETQYF,TGTACCAGCAGCGTAGGTAGCGGCCAAGAGACCCAGTACTTC
TRBJ2-7,few,TRBV7-8,.,CASSLTGRGDSGYEQYF,TGTGCCAGCAGCTTAACAGGGCGGGGGGACAGTGGTTACGAGCAGTACTTC
TRBJ2-7,many,TRBV9,TRBD1,CASSAGTGDTEQYF,TGTGCCAGCAGCGCAGGGACAGGGGATACCGAGCAGTACTTC
TRBJ1-4,many,TRBV10-3,TRBD1,CATGDGTANEKLFF,TGTGCCACGGGCGACGGGACAGCTAATGAAAAACTGTTTTTT
TRBJ1-2,many,TRBV2,.,CASSEGTNYGYTF,TGTGCCAGCAGTGAAGGGACCAACTATGGCTACACCTTC
TRBJ2-7,few,TRBV4-1,TRBD2,CASSQVGGRAPEQYF,TGCGCCAGCAGCCAAGTGGGCGGGAGGGCCCCCGAGCAGTACTTC
TRBJ2-7,.,TRBV19,TRBD2,CASMASGGPGEQYF,TGTGCCAGCATGGCTAGCGGAGGCCCGGGGGAGCAGTACTTC
TRBJ2-5,.,TRBV15,TRBD2,CATSREGSGKRRAAYF,TGTGCCACCAGCAGAGAGGGGAGCGGGAAGCGTAGGGCCGCGTACTTC
TRBJ1-5,few,TRBV7-3,.,CASSLLPGGESNQPQHF,TGTGCCAGCAGCTTATTACCGGGGGGGGAGAGCAATCAGCCCCAGCATTTT
TRBJ1-1,.,TRBV15,.,CATSRVGDHTEAFF,TGTGCCACCAGCAGAGTAGGGGATCACACTGAAGCTTTCTTT
TRBJ1-1,many,TRBV7-2,.,CASSPRRDTEAFF,TGTGCCAGCAGCCCCCGGCGGGACACTGAAGCTTTCTTT